This passage covers 11 T cell receptor beta chains from one sample sequenced in a study of blood T cells in healthy people across ages. A sample-barcoded 5' primer and a J-beta primer mix were used in a second PCR of about 6 to 12 cycles. TCRdb called the 5' RACE reads again in MiXCR, with one record for every CDR3 protein. The sample records approximately 960,000 distinct CDR3 sequences, roughly 28% being singletons. This sample was shared with a second study, whose subject was T cells of mothers and their children.

Material for sequencing was blood. Source of these receptors: a woman in her 40s in good health.

This clonotype was seen a few times. Here the CDR3 DNA reads TGTGCCAGCAGCTTCGCCCGAACAGGGGGGTCAGATACGCAGTATTTT. Protein: CASSFARTGGSDTQYF. V gene TRBV7-2 combines with J gene TRBJ2-3; 8 bases are shared with TRBD1. Germline V lookup: CDR1 SGHTA, CDR2 FQGNSA. The CDR3 totals 16 residues. V lost 3 bases, J lost 4 bases, and 9 bases stayed unmatched.

There are a few counts of this clonotype. V and J are TRBV11-2 and TRBJ2-1, with D uncertain. The CDR3 runs 12 residues. Trimming took 5 bases from V and 5 from J, leaving 7 bases between them. Per the germline V gene, CDR1 is SGHAT and CDR2 is FQNNGV. The CDR3 DNA is TGTGCCAGCAGCCCTCTACACAATGAGCAGTTCTTC. Encoded protein: CASSPLHNEQFF.

Many counts were recorded for this clonotype. One base away lies a much larger clone, so this may be a sequencing read error. V and J are TRBV15 and TRBJ2-5; 10 positions agree with TRBD2. CDR3 length: 15 amino acids. CDR1 LNHNV and CDR2 YYDKDF come from the germline V gene (reference sequence). V lost 5 bases to trimming and J lost 5 bases; unmatched junction nucleotides: 8. The chain's CDR3 is CATSSGAGGAETQYF. CDR3 bases: TGTGCCACCAGCTCTGGAGCGGGGGGGGCTGAGACCCAGTACTTC.

This chain links TRBV29-1 with TRBJ1-1; 7 bases align to TRBD1. CDR1 SQVTM and CDR2 ANQGSEA come from the germline V gene. The V and J ends lost 7 bases and 3 bases, in that order; junction bases with no gene match: 5. The CDR3 extends over 12 amino acids. CDR3 DNA: TGCAGCGCGCCAGGGGGGCACACTGAAGCTTTCTTT. As protein: CSAPGGHTEAFF.

This clonotype came up many times. The chain combines TRBV7-2 with TRBJ2-5, with D perhaps matching TRBD2 (6 bases). This CDR3 is built from 15 residues. V lost 5 bases and J lost 5, with 18 bases in between. Germline V lookup: CDR1 SGHTA, CDR2 FQGNSA. The CDR3, as DNA: TGTGCCAGCAGCCCCGCGGGACTCCGAGGGGAGACCCAGTACTTC. Translation: CASSPAGLRGETQYF.

This clonotype was seen more than once but under ten times. This chain uses TRBV12-3 or TRBV12-4 with TRBJ1-5; no definite D call. V was shortened by 6 bases and J by 6 bases, with 9 bases between the two germline ends. The CDR3 loop spans 12 amino acids. Here the CDR3 DNA reads TGTGCCAGCAGGATCGAAGGTCAGCCCCAGCATTTT. Protein: CASRIEGQPQHF.

This clonotype was found many times. The J gene is TRBJ2-5, the V gene TRBV7-2, with TRBD2 matching 8 bases. Germline assignment: CDR1 SGHTA and CDR2 FQGNSA. The CDR3 length is 13 residues. Losses at the gene ends were 0 bases for V and 10 bases for J; bases not matched to a gene: 4. CDR3 sequence: CASSLASGGDQYF. The CDR3 DNA is TGTGCCAGCAGCTTAGCCTCGGGAGGGGACCAGTACTTC.

This clonotype was found many times. The chain uses TRBV7-2 and TRBJ1-2; D is unresolved. Deletions cut 1 base from V and 2 bases from J, with 8 bases between. CDR3 length: 14 amino acids. CDR1 is SGHTA and CDR2 is FQGNSA in the germline V gene. The DNA of the CDR3 is TGTGCCAGCAGCTTAGATATGGTGAACTATGGCTACACCTTC. Its protein is CASSLDMVNYGYTF.

Written as DNA, the CDR3 is TGCAGTGCTTTTCCCCCCCCGGGACAGGGTGCCTCTGGGTACGAGCAGTACTTC. Translation: CSAFPPPGQGASGYEQYF. The chain recombines TRBV20-1 with TRBJ2-5; 9 bases map to TRBD1. TRBJ2-7 matches the DNA end more closely, so the J call is doubtful. The CDR3 has 18 amino acids. Germline V gene sequence: CDR1 DFQATT, CDR2 SNEGSKA (reference sequence).

V is TRBV3-1 and J is TRBJ2-5; possibly TRBD2 for D (7 bases). In germline, CDR1 is LGHDT, CDR2 YNNKEL (reference sequence). Trimming left V 2 bases short and J 11 bases short, with 15 bases between. The CDR3 contains 13 residues. CDR3 nucleotides: TGTGCCAGCAGCCAAAGGGGGGCGGGGGAGCAGTACTTC. Translating it yields CASSQRGAGEQYF.

The CDR3 bases are TGCAGCGTCGCAACAACAGGAAACACCGGGGAGCTGTTTTTT. Encoded protein: CSVATTGNTGELFF. This chain links TRBV29-1 with TRBJ2-2; TRBD1 might be the D (5 bases). This CDR3 spans 14 amino acids. The V gene's germline CDR1 is SQVTM and CDR2 ANQGSEA. V was trimmed by 6 bases and J by 2 bases, leaving 13 bases between them.